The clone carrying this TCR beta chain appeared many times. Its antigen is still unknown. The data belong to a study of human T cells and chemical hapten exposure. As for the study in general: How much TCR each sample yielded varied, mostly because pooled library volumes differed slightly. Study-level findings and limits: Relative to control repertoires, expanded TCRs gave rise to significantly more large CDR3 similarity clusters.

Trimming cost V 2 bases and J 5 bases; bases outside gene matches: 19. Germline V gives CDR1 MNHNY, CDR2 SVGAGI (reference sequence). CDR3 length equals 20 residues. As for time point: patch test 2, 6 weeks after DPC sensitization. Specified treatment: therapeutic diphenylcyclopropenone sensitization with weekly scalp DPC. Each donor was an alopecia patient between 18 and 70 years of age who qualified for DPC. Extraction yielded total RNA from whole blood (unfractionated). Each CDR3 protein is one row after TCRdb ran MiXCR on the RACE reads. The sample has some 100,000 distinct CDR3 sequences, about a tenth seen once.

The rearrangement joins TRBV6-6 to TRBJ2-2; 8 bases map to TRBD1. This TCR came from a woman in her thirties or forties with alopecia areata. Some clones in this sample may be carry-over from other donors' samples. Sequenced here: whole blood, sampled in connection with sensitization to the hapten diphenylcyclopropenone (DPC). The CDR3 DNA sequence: TGTGCCAGCAGTTACACACGATCGGTCTCAAGGACAGGGTTGACCGGGGAGCTGTTTTTT. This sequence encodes CASSYTRSVSRTGLTGELFF.